The present T cell receptor beta chain was sequenced within a study of T cell clonality in common variable immunodeficiency. Sequencing input was equivalent genomic DNA from CVID and controls. Sequencing was performed with immunoSEQ multiplex PCR; in TCRdb, only in-frame clones are kept and a portion is missing. Altogether about 52,000 clones were found in the sample, and no singletons occur. This clone was found many times. As yet, its antigen is unknown. The read ends 3 residues early relative to the CDR3; the germline J gene fills the gap. Study-level findings and limits: Fewer TCRbeta clones were shared among CVID subjects than controls. Repertoire-complication correlations in CVID were limited by patient heterogeneity. CVID subjects showed higher TCRbeta clonality than healthy controls.

Trimming stripped 3 bases from V and 7 bases from J, with 13 bases between. The CDR3 has 13 residues. Germline CDR1 is GTSNPN and CDR2 is SVGIG (reference sequence). The TCR comes from a person aged 18-70 years in good health. The specimen sequenced was peripheral blood mononuclear cells. V gene TRBV30 combines with J gene TRBJ1-5; TRBD1 is a possible D gene (5 bases). The part of the CDR3 DNA that was read is TGTGCCTGGAGGACAGCCCCTCACCAGCCC. Translated, it gives CAWRTAPHQP. The entire CDR3 is CAWRTAPHQPQHF.